Listed below are T cell receptor beta chains from one sample, sequenced in a study of PD-L1 blockade in urothelial cancer. TCRdb's copy holds only in-frame clones and misses some; the assay was immunoSEQ multiplex PCR. Of 30,000 to 40,000 clones in the sample, 90% were seen once. The material was PBMCs, obtained around atezolizumab (anti-PD-L1) treatment. These receptors originate from an older man with urothelial cancer. Both conserved end residues are part of each CDR3. Fields, in order: clone size, J gene, D gene, V gene, CDR3 protein, CDR3 DNA. The D gene is left open where the match is weak. Expanded clones are given a class, and other clones once, few, many or no size at all.

NA TRBJ2-5 TRBD1 TRBV9 CASSVAPGQVGQETQYF TGTGCCAGCAGCGTAGCCCCGGGACAGGTTGGGCAAGAGACCCAGTACTTC
NA TRBJ1-1 NA TRBV6-1 CASTVQVPHLEAFF TGTGCCAGCACTGTACAAGTCCCCCACCTTGAAGCTTTCTTT
NA TRBJ2-1 NA TRBV7-3 CASSLSGQLTGSTQFF TGTGCCAGCAGCTTATCTGGCCAGCTTACCGGGAGCACGCAGTTCTTC
NA TRBJ1-5 TRBD1 TRBV6-6 CASSRTGGFGNQPQHF TGTGCCAGCAGTCGCACAGGGGGATTTGGCAATCAGCCCCAGCATTTT
NA TRBJ2-1 NA TRBV6-1 CASSGSRRGSYNEQFF TGTGCCAGCAGTGGGTCCAGGCGGGGTTCCTACAATGAGCAGTTCTTC
NA TRBJ2-3 NA TRBV10-1 CASSELGTLSTDTQYF TGCGCCAGCAGTGAGTTGGGGACTCTTAGCACAGATACGCAGTATTTT
NA TRBJ1-1 TRBD1 TRBV6-1 CASSDDRVSTEAFF TGTGCCAGCAGTGACGACAGGGTTTCCACTGAAGCTTTCTTT
NA TRBJ1-5 TRBD1 TRBV6-6 CASSSGQGAGQPQHF TGTGCCAGCAGTTCGGGACAGGGGGCCGGACAGCCCCAGCATTTT
NA TRBJ1-5 NA TRBV6-5 CASSSRQAAQPQHF TGTGCCAGCAGTTCCCGCCAGGCAGCCCAGCCCCAGCATTTT
NA TRBJ2-7 TRBD1 TRBV30 CAWSSGTGRDEQYF TGTGCCTGGAGCTCCGGGACAGGGCGCGACGAGCAGTACTTC
NA TRBJ2-1 TRBD2 TRBV27 CASRRLAGGPVEQFF TGTGCCAGCAGACGACTAGCGGGAGGGCCGGTTGAGCAGTTCTTC
NA TRBJ2-7 TRBD1 TRBV4-2 CASSQEIAGQGRSYEQYF TGTGCCAGCAGCCAAGAGATAGCGGGACAGGGGCGTTCCTACGAGCAGTACTTC
NA TRBJ1-1 NA TRBV6-5 CASSYTRNTEAFF TGTGCCAGCAGTTATACTCGCAACACTGAAGCTTTCTTT
NA TRBJ2-2 NA TRBV7-9 CASSPRQNEKTGELFF TGTGCCAGCAGTCCTCGACAGAACGAAAAAACCGGGGAGCTGTTTTTT
NA TRBJ2-2 NA TRBV28 CASSLRLPGLTGLNTGELFF TGTGCCAGCAGTTTACGCCTGCCCGGGTTAACAGGCCTCAACACCGGGGAGCTGTTTTTT
NA TRBJ1-1 NA TRBV9 CASSHRRGRGTEAFF TGTGCCAGCAGCCACAGGAGGGGTCGGGGAACTGAAGCTTTCTTT
NA TRBJ1-2 TRBD1 TRBV6-1 CASSHGQDYGYTF TGTGCCAGCAGTCACGGACAGGACTATGGCTACACCTTC
NA TRBJ1-3 NA TRBV9 CASSVGDGAGSTGNTIYF TGTGCCAGCAGCGTAGGGGATGGGGCAGGCAGCACAGGAAACACCATATATTTT
few TRBJ2-3 TRBD2 TRBV29-1 CSVVQRGRTDTQYF TGCAGCGTTGTCCAGCGGGGGCGCACAGATACGCAGTATTTT
NA TRBJ2-7 TRBD2 TRBV4-2 CASSQVIASGMVQSSYEQYF TGTGCCAGCAGCCAAGTTATAGCCAGCGGGATGGTACAGAGCTCCTACGAGCAGTACTTC
NA TRBJ1-4 TRBD1 TRBV5-1 CASSQGQSNEKLFF TGCGCCAGCAGCCAGGGACAGTCTAATGAAAAACTGTTTTTT
NA TRBJ1-3 NA TRBV5-1 CASSYAGTPGNTIYF TGCGCCAGCAGCTACGCCGGGACTCCTGGAAACACCATATATTTT
NA TRBJ2-1 NA TRBV7-9 CASTPRLAHNEQFF TGTGCCAGCACACCCCGGTTAGCGCACAATGAGCAGTTCTTC
NA TRBJ2-6 NA TRBV18 CASSPLRVESGANVLTF TGTGCCAGCTCACCACTCAGGGTTGAGTCTGGGGCCAACGTCCTGACTTTC
NA TRBJ2-1 NA TRBV5-8 CASSLGSISYNEQFF TGTGCCAGCAGCTTGGGAAGCATCTCCTACAATGAGCAGTTCTTC
once TRBJ2-3 TRBD2 TRBV7-2 CASSRGGAGVADTQYF TGTGCCAGCAGCCGAGGCGGAGCGGGAGTGGCAGATACGCAGTATTTT
NA TRBJ2-1 TRBD2 TRBV27 CASREGLGYNEQFF TGTGCCAGCAGGGAAGGACTAGGCTACAATGAGCAGTTCTTC
NA TRBJ1-5 NA TRBV7-8 CASSLGTANQPQHF TGTGCCAGCAGCTTAGGGACAGCCAATCAGCCCCAGCATTTT
once TRBJ2-1 NA TRBV5-1 CASSSESGPAGYNEQFF TGCGCCAGCAGCTCCGAAAGCGGACCAGCTGGGTACAATGAGCAGTTCTTC
once TRBJ2-3 NA TRBV6-5 CASSYSRGIRPDTQYF TGTGCCAGCAGTTACTCGAGAGGCATAAGGCCAGATACGCAGTATTTT
NA TRBJ1-5 NA TRBV5-6 CASSLGSGNQPQHF TGTGCCAGCAGCTTGGGCAGTGGCAATCAGCCCCAGCATTTT
once TRBJ1-1 NA TRBV28 CASGREGYTEAFF TGTGCCAGCGGGAGGGAGGGGTACACTGAAGCTTTCTTT
NA TRBJ2-3 TRBD2 TRBV5-1 CASSLGAASGSGDTQYF TGCGCCAGCAGCTTGGGGGCGGCTAGCGGGAGCGGAGATACGCAGTATTTT
NA TRBJ1-4 NA TRBV5-1 CASSLAIGSGSNEKLFF TGCGCCAGCAGCTTGGCCATTGGGTCAGGGTCTAATGAAAAACTGTTTTTT
NA TRBJ1-2 NA TRBV28 CASRHPGANYGYTF TGTGCCAGCAGACATCCGGGAGCTAACTATGGCTACACCTTC
NA TRBJ2-7 TRBD1 TRBV15 CATSRGGGAYEQYF TGTGCCACCAGCAGAGGAGGGGGCGCCTACGAGCAGTACTTC
once TRBJ1-1 TRBD1 TRBV6-6 CASRSNRGFTEAFF TGTGCCAGCAGATCGAACAGGGGATTCACTGAAGCTTTCTTT
NA TRBJ2-3 NA TRBV11-1 CASSLAPGVSLMAQYF TGTGCCAGCAGCTTAGCGCCAGGGGTGAGTCTGATGGCGCAGTATTTT
NA TRBJ1-2 TRBD1 TRBV9 CASSGGQGYYGYTF TGTGCCAGCAGCGGTGGACAGGGGTACTATGGCTACACCTTC
once TRBJ2-5 NA TRBV10-3 CAISAGVGQETQYF TGTGCCATCAGTGCAGGGGTAGGCCAAGAGACCCAGTACTTC
NA TRBJ2-2 TRBD2 TRBV6-5 CATRGAGGAGELFF TGTGCCACCAGGGGAGCGGGAGGAGCCGGGGAGCTGTTTTTT
NA TRBJ1-4 TRBD1 TRBV6-5 CASSYSSRGGSEKLFF TGTGCCAGCAGTTACTCGAGTCGAGGGGGCAGTGAAAAACTGTTTTTT